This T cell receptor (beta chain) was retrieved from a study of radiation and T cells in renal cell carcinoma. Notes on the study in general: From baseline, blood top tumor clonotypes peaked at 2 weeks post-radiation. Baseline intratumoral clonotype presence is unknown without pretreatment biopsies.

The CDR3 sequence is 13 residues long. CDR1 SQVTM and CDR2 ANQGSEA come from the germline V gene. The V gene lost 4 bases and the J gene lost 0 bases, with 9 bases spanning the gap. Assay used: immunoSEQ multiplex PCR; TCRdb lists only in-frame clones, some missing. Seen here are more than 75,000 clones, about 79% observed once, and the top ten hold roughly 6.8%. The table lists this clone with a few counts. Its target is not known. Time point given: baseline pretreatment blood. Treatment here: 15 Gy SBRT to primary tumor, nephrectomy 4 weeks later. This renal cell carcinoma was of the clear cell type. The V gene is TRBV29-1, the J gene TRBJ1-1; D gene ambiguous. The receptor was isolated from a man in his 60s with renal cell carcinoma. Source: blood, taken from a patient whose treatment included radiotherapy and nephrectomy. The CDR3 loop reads CSVGAGMNTEAFF. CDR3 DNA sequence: TGCAGCGTTGGGGCTGGTATGAACACTGAAGCTTTCTTT.